A single sample gave rise to the 24 T cell receptor beta chains below, sequenced in a study of blood T cell repertoires in COVID-19. The data were produced by immunoSEQ multiplex PCR, yet TCRdb's version contains in-frame clones alone and is incomplete. Among 120,000 to 150,000 clones listed, around nine tenths were seen once. Sequences were obtained from peripheral blood. These receptors were collected from a human donor in a cohort sampled during active COVID-19.

This chain's CDR3 is CASSVSGGYEQYF. The DNA for the CDR3 is TGTGCCAGCAGCGTATCCGGAGGGTACGAGCAGTACTTC. The chain combines TRBV9 with TRBJ2-7, with a weak D call TRBD2 (6 bases). Looked up from germline, CDR1 is SGDLS and CDR2 is YYNGEE. The germline V and J ends were trimmed by 1 base and 4 bases, with 9 bases remaining between them. The CDR3 is 13 amino acids.

The J gene is TRBJ2-7, the V gene TRBV5-1; 7 nucleotides match TRBD1. The germline V gene encodes CDR1 SGHRS and CDR2 YFSETQ. V shed 0 bases, J shed 7 bases, and the junction held 13 bases outside the gene matches. This CDR3 is 16 amino acids long. The CDR3: CASSLAPGTAMGEQYF. The CDR3 DNA sequence: TGCGCCAGCAGCTTGGCCCCTGGGACAGCTATGGGGGAGCAGTACTTC. The full variable domain, with the rest looked up from reference TRBV5-1 and TRBJ2-7, is KAGVTQTPRYLIKTRGQQVTLSCSPISGHRSVSWYQQTPGQGLQFLFEYFSETQRNKGNFPGRFSGRQFSNSRSEMNVSTLELGDSALYLCASSLAPGTAMGEQYFGPGTRLTVT.

As regards this clone: Other DNA variants within this sample encode the same CDR3. The V call is TRBV7-9, the J call TRBJ1-4; 7 nucleotides match TRBD1. The germline V gene has CDR1 SEHNR and CDR2 FQNEAQ (reference sequence). The CDR3 runs to 15 residues. Trimming cost V 5 bases and J 0 bases; bases outside gene matches: 3. CDR3: CASSLGTATNEKLFF. CDR3 nucleotide sequence: TGTGCCAGCAGCCTGGGGACAGCAACTAATGAAAAACTGTTTTTT. The full variable domain, its missing parts supplied by reference TRBV7-9 and TRBJ1-4, is DTGVSQNPRHKITKRGQNVTFRCDPISEHNRLYWYRQTLGQGPEFLTYFQNEAQLEKSRLLSDRFSAERPKGSFSTLEIQRTEQGDSAMYLCASSLGTATNEKLFFGSGTQLSVL.

The chain joins TRBV14 to TRBJ1-1; D may be TRBD1 (6 bases). CDR3 length: 15 amino acids. Trimming cost V 3 bases and J 4 bases, with 15 bases left between them. The germline CDR1 and CDR2 sequences are SGHDN and FVKESK. CDR3 loop: CASSQVGRGSTEAFF. The CDR3 DNA sequence: TGTGCCAGCAGCCAGGTTGGCAGGGGAAGCACTGAAGCTTTCTTT.

The CDR3 sequence: CASSRRTGARNEQFF. The CDR3 DNA reads as TGTGCCAGCAGCAGGCGGACAGGGGCTCGAAATGAGCAGTTCTTC. This chain uses TRBV7-2 with TRBJ2-1, with TRBD1 identical over 9 bases. V was clipped by 5 bases and J by 7 bases; unmatched bases: 9. The germline gives CDR1 SGHTA, CDR2 FQGNSA. The length of the CDR3 is 15 residues.

The rearrangement uses TRBV19 and TRBJ2-3, with 12 bases aligning to TRBD2. This CDR3 has 16 residues. J was trimmed by 4 bases and V by 5 bases; bases with no gene match: 7. In germline, CDR1 is LNHDA, CDR2 SQIVND (reference sequence). In DNA form, the CDR3 reads TGTGCCAGTAGTCAGACCCTAGCGGGGGGGCCAGATACGCAGTATTTT. This sequence encodes CASSQTLAGGPDTQYF. The full variable domain, in which reference TRBV19 and TRBJ2-3 provide the parts outside the CDR3, is DGGITQSPKYLFRKEGQNVTLSCEQNLNHDAMYWYRQDPGQGLRLIYYSQIVNDFQKGDIAEGYSVSREKKESFPLTVTSAQKNPTAFYLCASSQTLAGGPDTQYFGPGTRLTVL.

This clone was recorded once. V usage is TRBV2 and J usage is TRBJ2-7; 7 bases line up with TRBD1. Germline V gene sequence: CDR1 SNHLY, CDR2 FYNNEI. The junction had 4 bases not matched to a gene; V was cut back by 7 bases and J by 4 bases. There are 12 residues in the CDR3. For the CDR3, the DNA is TGTGCCAGCATGGGACAGCCTTACGAGCAGTACTTC. Its protein product is CASMGQPYEQYF.

V and J are TRBV11-2 and TRBJ2-7; D is possibly TRBD2 (6 bases). This CDR3 has 14 amino acids. CDR1 and CDR2 from the germline V gene are SGHAT and FQNNGV. V shed 5 bases and J shed 2 bases, with 13 bases lying between them. The DNA for the CDR3 is TGTGCCAGCAGCACCCGGGACTCCCCCTACGAGCAGTACTTC. This translates into CASSTRDSPYEQYF.

The table lists this clone with a few counts. The chain joins TRBV7-2 to TRBJ2-7, with a possible D match to TRBD1 (5 bases). V lost 5 bases and J lost 0, with 14 bases in between. This CDR3 spans 15 amino acids. Germline CDR1 reads SGHTA; CDR2 reads FQGNSA. CDR3 sequence (DNA): TGTGCCAGCAGCCTCAGGGCAGGGCCCTCCTACGAGCAGTACTTC. Its protein is CASSLRAGPSYEQYF. The whole variable domain, filled in from reference TRBV7-2 and TRBJ2-7, reads GAGVSQSPSNKVTEKGKDVELRCDPISGHTALYWYRQSLGQGLEFLIYFQGNSAPDKSGLPSDRFSAERTGGSVSTLTIQRTQQEDSAVYLCASSLRAGPSYEQYFGPGTRLTVT.

CDR3 sequence (DNA): TGTGCCAGCAACTTCTTCGGCACCGGGGAGCTGTTTTTT. It is translated as CASNFFGTGELFF. The chain couples TRBV12-3 or TRBV12-4 to TRBJ2-2; D unclear. Trimming stripped 7 bases from V and 4 bases from J, with 10 bases between. The CDR3 extends over 13 amino acids.

J is TRBJ2-3 and V is TRBV7-3, with TRBD2 matching 7 bases. There are 13 residues in the CDR3. Per germline, CDR1 SGHTA and CDR2 FQGTGA. Trimming cost V 5 bases and J 4 bases; bases outside gene matches: 3. CDR3 loop: CASSPAGPDTQYF. The CDR3 nucleotides are TGTGCCAGCAGCCCAGCGGGGCCAGATACGCAGTATTTT.

The chain carries TRBV19 and TRBJ1-6; D is possibly TRBD1 (5 bases). Germline V gene sequence: CDR1 LNHDA, CDR2 SQIVND (reference sequence). The CDR3 sequence is 16 residues long. Trimming cost V 8 bases and J 2 bases, with 16 bases left between them. Here the CDR3 DNA reads TGTGCCAGTCGCCCCGAACAGGCCACCTATAATTCACCCCTCCACTTT. It specifies CASRPEQATYNSPLHF.

Worth noting for this clone: The junction does not match germline at one end; this may be a read error. This chain uses TRBV12-3 or TRBV12-4 with TRBJ2-7; 9 bases align to TRBD1. The CDR3 spans 12 residues. In DNA form, the CDR3 reads TGTGCCAGCAGTTTTCGGGGACAGGGCCCCGACTTC. Protein product: CASSFRGQGPDF.

The J gene is TRBJ1-2, the V gene TRBV18; 7 nucleotides match TRBD1. Losses at the gene ends were 3 bases for V and 8 bases for J; bases not matched to a gene: 12. This CDR3 is 15 amino acids long. Germline CDR1 KGHSH, CDR2 LQKENI. The chain's CDR3 is CASSPDRTGPRGYTF. The CDR3 bases are TGTGCCAGCTCACCGGATCGGACAGGCCCGCGAGGCTACACCTTC.

A few counts support this clone. The rearrangement joins TRBV4-3 to TRBJ2-2; 9 nucleotides match TRBD1. Looked up from germline, CDR1 is LGHNA and CDR2 is YSLEER. The trim removed 0 bases at V and 5 bases at J, leaving 10 bases unmatched. The CDR3 covers 18 residues. Written as DNA, the CDR3 is TGCGCCAGCAGCCAAGAGGGGAACAGGGGGCTACAGACCGGGGAGCTGTTTTTT. As protein: CASSQEGNRGLQTGELFF.

The rearrangement links TRBV5-1 to TRBJ1-1; the D is unclear. Trimming took off 3 bases at V and 1 base at J, with 10 bases between the two ends. CDR3 size: 14 residues. Germline V gene data show CDR1 as SGHRS and CDR2 as YFSETQ. CDR3 bases: TGCGCCAGCAGCTCGCGACCTAGGAACACTGAAGCTTTCTTT. This codes for CASSSRPRNTEAFF.

V is TRBV7-9 and J is TRBJ1-5; 9 bases fit TRBD1. The V segment lost 4 bases and the J segment 4 bases; nucleotides outside the gene matches: 5. Germline V gives CDR1 SEHNR, CDR2 FQNEAQ (reference sequence). CDR3 length equals 15 residues. Here the CDR3 reads CASSWGGQGNQPQHF. CDR3 coding DNA: TGTGCCAGCAGCTGGGGGGGACAGGGAAATCAGCCCCAGCATTTT.

V usage is TRBV7-2 and J usage is TRBJ1-3, with a tentative D call TRBD1 (6 bases). Looked up from germline, CDR1 is SGHTA and CDR2 is FQGNSA. This CDR3 comprises 16 residues. V was shortened by 5 bases and J by 0 bases, with 14 bases between the two germline ends. This chain's CDR3 is CASSLNRDPSGNTIYF. The CDR3 DNA reads as TGTGCCAGCAGCCTCAACAGGGATCCCTCTGGAAACACCATATATTTT.

This clone was seen only a few times. V usage is TRBV6-6 and J usage is TRBJ2-7, with 7 bases aligning to TRBD2. This CDR3 has 16 amino acids. CDR1 and CDR2 from the germline V gene are MNHNY and SVGAGI (reference sequence). With V trimmed by 8 bases and J by 1 base, 14 bases remained unmatched. In DNA form, the CDR3 reads TGTGCCAGCCAGCGCCGATCGAGCGGGGCTTCCTACGAGCAGTACTTC. It translates to CASQRRSSGASYEQYF.

The chain joins TRBV12-3 or TRBV12-4 to TRBJ1-2; D is possibly TRBD1 (6 bases). The CDR3 covers 13 residues. V shed 5 bases and J shed 6 bases, with 13 bases lying between them. This CDR3 reads CASSRPDSNGYTF. CDR3 DNA sequence: TGTGCCAGCAGTCGACCGGACAGTAATGGCTACACCTTC.

This clone came up once. This chain joins TRBV4-2 and TRBJ2-3, with 9 bases matching TRBD2. Looked up from germline, CDR1 is LGHNA and CDR2 is YNFKEQ. The CDR3 is 16 residues long. Trimming removed 0 bases from V and 5 bases from J; junction bases left unmatched: 6. For the CDR3, the DNA is TGTGCCAGCAGCCAAGAATGGCGGGGGGGTGGAGATACGCAGTATTTT. It specifies CASSQEWRGGGDTQYF.

The chain combines TRBV7-6 with TRBJ2-7; the match to TRBD1 covers 7 bases. The length of the CDR3 is 14 residues. The trim removed 5 bases at V and 2 bases at J, leaving 6 bases unmatched. Germline-derived CDR1 and CDR2 are SGHVS and FNYEAQ. CDR3 residues: CASSNRDSTYEQYF. The CDR3 DNA reads as TGTGCCAGCAGCAACCGGGACAGCACCTACGAGCAGTACTTC.

This rearrangement joins TRBV19 to TRBJ1-4; D may be TRBD1 (5 bases). Germline V gene lookup returns CDR1 LNHDA and CDR2 SQIVND (reference sequence). The CDR3 has 12 amino acids. V was trimmed by 6 bases and J by 4 bases, leaving 6 bases between them. CDR3 bases: TGTGCCAGTAGACAGGTTAATGAAAAACTGTTTTTT. Amino acids: CASRQVNEKLFF.

The V gene is TRBV5-1, the J gene TRBJ1-6; D not resolved. With 1 base removed from V and 7 bases from J, the gap between germline ends came to 15 bases. The germline CDR1 and CDR2 sequences are SGHRS and YFSETQ. There are 16 residues in the CDR3. The CDR3 coding sequence is TGCGCCAGCAGCTTGAGCGTGGGAGTGGTGAATTCACCCCTCCACTTT. It encodes CASSLSVGVVNSPLHF.